The present entry profiles one T cell receptor beta chain with its context. These data are taken from a study of blood T cell repertoires in COVID-19. Study as a whole: Specimens from acute and convalescent COVID-19 originated in the United States, Italy and Spain.

The CDR3 consists of 16 residues. Germline V gene data show CDR1 as SGHAT and CDR2 as FQNNGV. V lost 5 bases to trimming and J lost 4 bases, with 18 bases between them. TCRdb keeps only in-frame clones here, not all; method: immunoSEQ multiplex PCR. In the table there are around 80,000 clones, roughly 86% of which are singletons. V usage is TRBV11-2 and J usage is TRBJ1-3, with D maybe TRBD1 (5 bases). Sequenced sample: peripheral blood. This receptor was identified in a man aged 60 to 69 with acute or convalescent COVID-19. CDR3 sequence reads: CASSRGATVIGNTIYF. The CDR3 DNA sequence: TGTGCCAGCAGCCGCGGGGCAACGGTTATCGGAAACACCATATATTTT.